This TCR beta chain was documented in a study of regulatory and conventional T cells in RAG deficiency. Sequencing used immunoSEQ multiplex PCR; TCRdb keeps in-frame clones, though not all of them. In the table there are 25,000 to 35,000 clones, 70% to 90% of which are singletons. These data are also associated with another study on regulatory T cells. That paper adds: Amplification used 52 TRBV primers and 13 TRBJ primers.

This clonotype originated in a human donor in good health. Sequencing was performed on CD8+ T cells sorted from blood.

CDR3 in amino acids: CASSPSYPGQGAKNIQYF. In DNA, the CDR3 is TGTGCCAGCTCACCAAGCTACCCGGGACAGGGGGCCAAAAACATTCAGTACTTC. The chain is built from TRBV18 and TRBJ2-4; 10 bases match TRBD1. The CDR3 is made up of 18 amino acids. Germline CDR1 reads KGHSH; CDR2 reads LQKENI. The J segment lost 1 base and the V segment lost 2 bases, leaving 8 bases of the junction unmatched.